This T cell receptor beta chain was sequenced for a study of cytomegalovirus exposure and HLA in healthy donors. Points from the study as a whole: Later examination showed HLA-associated TCR beta chains had greater clonal expansion than equally common others.

Points on this clone: Antigen: not known.

Germline lookup yields CDR1 MDHEN and CDR2 SYDVKM. This CDR3 spans 15 amino acids. The V and J ends lost 1 base and 7 bases, in that order; junction bases with no gene match: 6. PCR used 60 Vbeta primers and 13 Jbeta primers. Assay used: immunoSEQ multiplex PCR; TCRdb lists only in-frame clones, some missing. The sample yields over 250,000 clones, 70% to 90% seen once. The clonotype was recovered from a man aged 40-50 years in good health and CMV-seropositive. This chain connects TRBV28 to TRBJ2-1; TRBD2 agrees at 8 bases. Sequences were obtained from PBMCs. The CDR3 sequence: CASSLSAGGWNEQFF. The DNA of the CDR3 is TGTGCCAGCAGTTTATCGGCGGGAGGTTGGAATGAGCAGTTCTTC. Full variable domain (outside the CDR3, taken from reference TRBV28 and TRBJ2-1): DVKVTQSSRYLVKRTGEKVFLECVQDMDHENMFWYRQDPGLGLRLIYFSYDVKMKEKGDIPEGYSVSREKKERFSLILESASTNQTSMYLCASSLSAGGWNEQFFGPGTRLTVL.